This T cell receptor beta chain was identified in a study of blood T cells in healthy people across ages. Trimming pared 0 bases from V and 2 bases from J, leaving 18 bases between. Germline CDR1 is DFQATT and CDR2 is SNEGSKA (reference sequence). The CDR3 extends over 17 amino acids. It was with a sample-barcoded 5' primer and a J-beta primer mix that a second PCR of roughly 7 to 12 cycles was run. TCRdb re-called the 5' RACE reads through MiXCR, storing one row per CDR3 protein. The data contain approximately 810,000 distinct CDR3 sequences, 35% to 40% of them seen just once; the ten biggest clones take up 10% to 15%.

The chain combines TRBV20-1 with TRBJ2-3, with D maybe TRBD2 (6 bases). The receptor comes from a man aged 18 to 35 in good health. The sequenced sample consisted of blood. CDR3 DNA sequence: TGCAGTGCTAGAGACCCCTCTAGCGACCTCAACACAGATACGCAGTATTTT. Translating gives CSARDPSSDLNTDTQYF.